The source of this T cell receptor (beta chain) is a study of T cell responses to AZD1222 COVID-19 vaccine. Overall study results and limits: Donor demographics were predominantly white British with a female majority; clonal diversity may be underestimated.

As concerns this clone: Its antigen is as yet unknown.

Sequencing used immunoSEQ multiplex PCR; TCRdb keeps in-frame clones, though not all of them. In the table there are approximately 180,000 clones, 90% to 95% of which are singletons. The CDR3 totals 14 residues. The germline V gene encodes CDR1 SEHNR and CDR2 FQNEAQ (reference sequence). Deletions cut 1 base from V and 7 bases from J, with 10 bases between. The sequencing here drew on peripheral blood, taken 28 days after the second dose of the MenACWY control vaccine. The chain joins TRBV7-9 to TRBJ1-4; D ambiguous. This sequence originates from an adult who received the MenACWY meningococcal vaccine as a control. CDR3 nucleotide sequence: TGTGCCAGCAGCTTAGGCCACGAGATTGAAAAACTGTTTTTT. This encodes CASSLGHEIEKLFF.